Presented here are 7 T cell receptor beta chains from one specimen sequenced in a study of monozygotic twins with inflammatory bowel disease. TCRdb processed the 5' RACE reads again and assigns one entry to each CDR3 protein, with no DNA. This repertoire includes some 440,000 distinct CDR3 sequences. Sequenced input: blood. These receptors were collected from a human donor with ulcerative colitis or Crohn's disease, or a healthy co-twin of an affected twin (not recorded which).

This chain connects TRBV12-5 to TRBJ2-1; TCRdb selects TRBD2, and the lack of DNA leaves this call unchecked. There are 16 residues in the CDR3. Per germline, CDR1 LGHNT and CDR2 FRNRAP. CDR3 sequence reads: CASGFPHIKPGNEQFF.

V gene TRBV5-6 combines with J gene TRBJ2-2. The CDR3 is 14 amino acids. CDR1 and CDR2 (germline): SGHDT, YYEEEE. The CDR3 region is CASSLGFLTGELFF.

The chain couples TRBV15 to TRBJ1-5; checking the TCRdb D call of TRBD1 is not possible without DNA. CDR1 is LNHNV, CDR2 YYDKDF, per germline (reference sequence). The CDR3 length is 15 residues. The CDR3: CATSTPLGGNQPQHF.

This chain connects TRBV20-1 to TRBJ1-1; TCRdb proposes TRBD1, but this gene call is untestable without DNA. The V gene's germline CDR1 is DFQATT and CDR2 SNEGSKA (reference sequence). The CDR3 has 14 amino acids. The CDR3: CSAREGGENTEAFF.

The genes are TRBV5-1 and TRBJ2-2. Looked up from germline, CDR1 is SGHRS and CDR2 is YFSETQ. The CDR3 sequence is 15 residues long. CDR3 sequence reads: CASSAYLPNTGELFF.

The chain couples TRBV25-1 to TRBJ2-1; TCRdb returns TRBD1, unconfirmable since there is no DNA. Germline V gene sequence: CDR1 MGHDK, CDR2 SYGVNS. The CDR3 has 15 residues. CDR3 loop: CASSEWGRRGNEQFF.

The chain recombines TRBV12-3 or TRBV12-4 with TRBJ2-7; with no DNA, the TCRdb D assignment of TRBD1 cannot be verified. The CDR3 is 14 residues long. CDR3 amino acids: CASSLGTGVFEQYF.